This TCR beta chain derives from a study of TIL therapy for anti-PD-1-resistant metastatic lung cancer (dated by TCRdb to about 2021). Study-level background: A median age of approximately 50 years (range about 35-85) and a median tumor PD-L1 proportion score of 6% were recorded among enrolled patients. Most of the cohort had lung adenocarcinoma, including a few EGFR-mutant tumors and two ALK-rearranged tumors, and half of the patients were either current or former smokers. Across the cohort, whole-exome sequencing showed a median non-synonymous tumor mutation burden of roughly 1.5 mutations per megabase. T cell receptor beta sequencing of tumor and peripheral blood served to follow clonotypes across the tumor, the expanded TIL product, and serial blood samples.

This clone has more than one count but fewer than ten. Its antigen is not yet known. Base qualities are missing; no much larger clone stands one base away. TCR beta CDR3 regions were amplified from genomic DNA by bias-controlled multiplex PCR with the immunoSEQ v3 hsTCRB kit. TCR libraries were sequenced on an Illumina NextSeq 500 to some 1.8 million read pairs for survey level or roughly 5-6.5 million for deep level. On the study's bioinformatics: V, D and J genes were assigned, non-productive sequences were removed, and clonality was reported by immunoSEQ Analyzer software. To compare repertoires between infused TIL and blood, productive Simpson clonality was used along with the Morisita overlap index of productive TRB rearrangements. Sourced from immuneACCESS, this table was stored by TCRdb with only in-frame sequences that have V and J called. A share of the clones is absent; for the studies checked, an unresolved V gene accounts for under half, and the remainder has no known explanation. The V and J calls and clone size were taken over from that table, and D and trimming were inferred from the DNA. The sample table shows 95,000 or so clones, and 65% are seen once. Of the sample, over 9.5% is held by the ten largest clones.

Taken with the paper, the label for time point translates to: pre-treatment sample, taken before nivolumab and TIL therapy. Excised metastases, mostly pleural nodules or supraclavicular lymph nodes, were used as baseline tumor samples and were taken from the same resection from which TIL were grown. Tumors were harvested prior to any PD-1/PD-L1 blockade, after which nivolumab was administered to patients, and lymphodepletion, expanded TIL infusion and IL-2 were given to patients who progressed. Between October 2017 and January 2020, a dual-center phase I trial enrolled adults who had stage 4 NSCLC. Samples came from a single-arm, open-label phase I trial of tumor-infiltrating lymphocyte therapy with nivolumab in advanced non-small cell lung cancer. For each resected tumor, portions were snap-frozen in liquid nitrogen and kept at -80 degrees C. Tumor regions of interest were selected on H&E sections using laser-capture macrodissection, ground into approximately 15 mg aliquots, and extracted using Qiagen Allprep kits.

CDR1 and CDR2 were assigned from the germline V gene (reference sequence) as GTSNPN and SVGIG. The CDR3 runs 11 amino acids, cysteine and phenylalanine included. Just CDR3 DNA is preserved here, 33 bases in frame from base 1. V was cut back by 0 bases and J by 5 bases, leaving a gap of 5 bases between them. The full study reports these points: TIL culture showed high clonal turnover, with many enriched product clones undetected in the baseline tumor, suggesting clonal contraction rather than faithful expansion. The study protocol defined all tumor marker inferences as exploratory. Generalizability was limited because the cohort was highly selected, with more treatment-naive, never-smoker and oncogene-addicted patients included than is typical. Higher clonality and lower diversity were observed in expanded TIL cultures than in baseline intratumoral T cells (median clonality roughly 6% vs 31%, p < 0.0001).

The sample was tumor tissue, taken at baseline. The V and J segments used are TRBV30 and TRBJ2-7; a confident D gene designation cannot be given. This TCR came from a person aged 25-85 years with non-small cell lung cancer. The CDR3 loop reads CAWSVVDEQYF. The nucleotides read TGTGCCTGGAGTGTCGTTGACGAGCAGTACTTC.